The clone carrying this TCR beta chain showed up many times. What it binds is not known. The CDR3 loop spans 18 amino acids. V was pared by 3 bases and J by 3 bases, with 17 bases of the junction left unmatched. Germline V gene data show CDR1 as SGHRS and CDR2 as YFSETQ. This sample is part of a study of human T cells and chemical hapten exposure. Study-wide results and limits: In comparison with controls, expanded TCRs gave rise to a significantly larger number of large CDR3 similarity clusters.

TCRdb reanalysed the RACE reads using MiXCR and keeps one entry per CDR3 protein. The repertoire includes around 300,000 distinct CDR3 sequences, approximately 7.5% of them detected once, and 1.2% sits in the top ten. Specified time point: pre-sensitization, week 0. Treatment defined: therapeutic diphenylcyclopropenone sensitization with weekly scalp DPC. The V gene is TRBV5-1, the J gene TRBJ2-5; 7 bases are a match to TRBD2. The receptor was isolated from a man between 18 and 29 years old with alopecia areata. Some clones in this sample may be carry-over from other donors' samples. Sequenced material: whole blood, taken in connection with sensitization to the hapten diphenylcyclopropenone (DPC). CDR3: CASSSSPETSRPEETQYF. As DNA, the CDR3 is TGCGCCAGCAGCTCCTCCCCTGAGACTAGCAGACCCGAAGAGACCCAGTACTTC. Full variable domain (outside the CDR3, taken from reference TRBV5-1 and TRBJ2-5): KAGVTQTPRYLIKTRGQQVTLSCSPISGHRSVSWYQQTPGQGLQFLFEYFSETQRNKGNFPGRFSGRQFSNSRSEMNVSTLELGDSALYLCASSSSPETSRPEETQYFGPGTRLLVL.